The 20 T cell receptor beta chains in this list originate from one sample, sequenced in a study of CD8+ T cells in alopecia areata (dated by TCRdb to 2017 to 2018). Libraries came from the immunoSEQ multiplex PCR assay. For TCR sequencing, RNA was extracted from every sample and reverse transcribed into cDNA to serve as template. TCRdb mirrors the immuneACCESS table, restricted to in-frame sequences. Some clones are absent from its copies; in checked studies, under half trace to an unresolved V gene, and the reason for the others is unknown. The table for this sample lists about 94,000 clones; around 71% of them were counted only once. About 18% of the sample is taken by the ten largest. What the treatment or condition label conveys for this sample: oral pan-JAK inhibitor, 5-10 mg twice daily. The sample was CD8+ T cells sorted from blood, taken around week 42, from a patient treated with tofacitinib. These receptors were collected from a human donor with alopecia areata.

On this clone: This sample also contains other DNA sequences that code for the same CDR3. The chain carries TRBV4-1 and TRBJ1-1; D unresolved. The germline V and J ends were trimmed by 6 bases and 2 bases, with 4 bases remaining between them. CDR3 length: 11 residues. Germline V gene sequence: CDR1 MGHRA, CDR2 YSYEKL. The CDR3 DNA sequence: TGCGCCAGCAGTCAAAACACTGAAGCTTTCTTT. Residues: CASSQNTEAFF.

This chain connects TRBV30 to TRBJ1-1; D might be TRBD1 (6 bases). Germline values: CDR1 GTSNPN, CDR2 SVGIG (reference sequence). This CDR3 has 13 amino acids. V shed 3 bases and J shed 5 bases, with 13 bases lying between them. CDR3 amino acids: CAWSIIQGTEAFF. The CDR3 DNA is TGTGCCTGGAGCATCATACAGGGAACTGAAGCTTTCTTT.

V usage is TRBV11-2 and J usage is TRBJ2-7; TRBD2 matches 8 bases. V shed 5 bases, J shed 2 bases, and the junction held 5 bases outside the gene matches. The CDR3 is 14 amino acids. CDR1 and CDR2 (germline): SGHAT, FQNNGV. The CDR3 region is CASSPGGVPYEQYF. Written as DNA, the CDR3 is TGTGCCAGCAGCCCCGGGGGGGTCCCCTACGAGCAGTACTTC.

In its sample, this clone was seen a few times. The rearrangement joins TRBV5-1 to TRBJ2-2; 8 bases map to TRBD1. The CDR3 sequence is 15 residues long. CDR1 SGHRS and CDR2 YFSETQ come from the germline V gene. V was clipped by 4 bases and J by 6 bases; unmatched bases: 8. CDR3 bases: TGCGCCAGCAGCCCAGGGGGCCAGACCTCCGGGGAGCTGTTTTTT. Its protein product is CASSPGGQTSGELFF.

This clone was found once. The gene calls are TRBV13 and TRBJ2-5, with D maybe TRBD1 (6 bases). Germline V gene sequence: CDR1 PRHDT, CDR2 FYEKMQ (reference sequence). The CDR3 contains 12 residues. V lost 5 bases and J lost 11, with 15 bases in between. The CDR3: CASSSQRDKQYF. The DNA for the CDR3 is TGTGCCAGCAGCAGCCAGAGGGACAAGCAGTACTTC.

The chain carries TRBV13 and TRBJ2-4; D gene ambiguous. Germline CDR1 is PRHDT and CDR2 is FYEKMQ (reference sequence). This CDR3 is built from 13 residues. The ends were cut back, 5 bases at V and 4 bases at J, with 9 bases in the middle. The CDR3 bases are TGTGCCAGCAGCCTTGGACGGAAAAACATTCAGTACTTC. It codes for CASSLGRKNIQYF.

The chain recombines TRBV11-2 with TRBJ2-3; 8 bases line up with TRBD1. This CDR3 has 15 residues. V shed 2 bases, J shed 2 bases, and the junction held 3 bases outside the gene matches. Germline-derived CDR1 and CDR2 are SGHAT and FQNNGV. The CDR3 sequence is CASSLWDRYTDTQYF. For the CDR3, the DNA is TGTGCCAGCAGCTTATGGGACAGGTACACAGATACGCAGTATTTT. Variable domain in full (rest from reference TRBV11-2 and TRBJ2-3): EAGVAQSPRYKIIEKRQSVAFWCNPISGHATLYWYQQILGQGPKLLIQFQNNGVVDDSQLPKDRFSAERLKGVDSTLKIQPAKLEDSAVYLCASSLWDRYTDTQYFGPGTRLTVL.

The count of this clone is one. The chain carries TRBV30 and TRBJ2-7, with D hard to call. Germline V CDR1 and CDR2: GTSNPN, SVGIG (reference sequence). The CDR3 runs 10 residues. Trimming took off 5 bases at V and 3 bases at J, with 5 bases between the two ends. CDR3 bases: TGTGCCTGGGGGGACTACGAGCAGTACTTC. Its protein is CAWGDYEQYF.

V and J are TRBV30 and TRBJ2-1; possible D gene TRBD1, 6 bases. The CDR3 consists of 11 residues. Germline V lookup: CDR1 GTSNPN, CDR2 SVGIG (reference sequence). V lost 3 bases and J lost 9, with 9 bases in between. In DNA, the CDR3 is TGTGCCTGGAGGGACAGCTTTGAGCAGTTCTTC. Protein: CAWRDSFEQFF.

The V call is TRBV10-2, the J call TRBJ1-1; D not certain. V was shortened by 2 bases and J by 2 bases, with 0 bases between the two germline ends. From germline, CDR1 is WSHSY and CDR2 SAAADI. This CDR3 is built from 11 residues. CDR3: CASSENTEAFF. The DNA for the CDR3 is TGCGCCAGCAGTGAGAACACTGAAGCTTTCTTT.

The rearrangement uses TRBV7-9 and TRBJ2-1; D unresolved. CDR1 is SEHNR, CDR2 FQNEAQ, per germline (reference sequence). Trimming removed 1 base from V and 1 base from J, with 8 bases in between. The CDR3 consists of 15 residues. CDR3 bases: TGTGCCAGCAGCTTAGTTCGTGGTTCCTACAATGAGCAGTTCTTC. Protein: CASSLVRGSYNEQFF.

The chain is built from TRBV4-1 and TRBJ1-2; TRBD1 is a possible D gene (5 bases). Germline V CDR1 and CDR2: MGHRA, YSYEKL. The V end was cut by 0 bases, the J end by 4 bases, with 12 bases between. The CDR3 runs 15 residues. The CDR3 DNA sequence: TGCGCCAGCAGCCAAGATAGCCGGGGGTCCTATGGCTACACCTTC. Translated, it gives CASSQDSRGSYGYTF.

The genes are TRBV4-3 and TRBJ1-2, with D tentatively TRBD1 (5 bases). Per germline, CDR1 LGHNA and CDR2 YSLEER. Trimming took off 0 bases at V and 7 bases at J, with 15 bases between the two ends. CDR3 length: 15 residues. The CDR3 nucleotides are TGCGCCAGCAGCCAAGATGCGGCAGGGCTCGCTGGCTACACCTTC. As protein: CASSQDAAGLAGYTF.

This clone was recorded a few times. This chain connects TRBV7-2 to TRBJ2-5; perhaps D is TRBD1 or TRBD2 (5 bases each). Germline CDR1 SGHTA, CDR2 FQGNSA. V was trimmed by 3 bases and J by 1 base, leaving 21 bases between them. The CDR3 has 18 residues. CDR3 nucleotides: TGTGCCAGCAGCTTTGGGGACGGGGCGCTCCTACTCCAAGAGACCCAGTACTTC. Translation: CASSFGDGALLLQETQYF.

This chain joins TRBV15 and TRBJ1-4; weak D call: TRBD1 (6 bases). The V gene lost 0 bases and the J gene lost 8 bases, with 28 bases spanning the gap. The germline gives CDR1 LNHNV, CDR2 YYDKDF (reference sequence). The CDR3 length is 20 residues. The DNA for the CDR3 is TGTGCCACCAGCAGAGATCACGACGTCGACAGGCCCATGGAGAAGGAAAAACTGTTTTTT. Amino acids: CATSRDHDVDRPMEKEKLFF.

This chain links TRBV5-5 with TRBJ2-7, with D maybe TRBD2 (5 bases). The germline gives CDR1 SGHKS, CDR2 YYEKEE (reference sequence). Trimming left V 0 bases short and J 5 bases short, with 9 bases between. CDR3 size: 13 residues. CDR3 sequence: CASSLVPRDEQYF. CDR3 DNA sequence: TGTGCCAGCAGCTTGGTCCCGAGGGACGAGCAGTACTTC.

The chain combines TRBV30 with TRBJ2-7; D perhaps matches TRBD2 (6 bases). Germline V CDR1 and CDR2: GTSNPN, SVGIG (reference sequence). V was clipped by 3 bases and J by 1 base, with 10 bases between them. The CDR3 contains 13 residues. CDR3 protein: CAWSGGLSYEQYF. As DNA, the CDR3 is TGTGCCTGGAGCGGGGGATTGTCCTACGAGCAGTACTTC.

The rearrangement uses TRBV19 and TRBJ2-7, with 7 bases aligning to TRBD1. J gave up 3 bases and V 3 bases, and 8 bases lay outside the gene matches. The germline V gene has CDR1 LNHDA and CDR2 SQIVND (reference sequence). The CDR3 is 15 amino acids. CDR3 nucleotide sequence: TGTGCCAGTAGTATTCTAGGGACAGACTTCTACGAGCAGTACTTC. Translation gives CASSILGTDFYEQYF.

The chain carries TRBV30 and TRBJ1-6; possible D gene TRBD1, 5 bases. V lost 8 bases and J 8 bases, leaving 16 bases between the germline ends. The CDR3 sequence is 13 residues long. Germline V lookup: CDR1 GTSNPN, CDR2 SVGIG (reference sequence). The CDR3 nucleotides read TGTGCCCACAAAGGGACGGATTATTCACCCCTCCACTTT. It translates to CAHKGTDYSPLHF.

This sequence joins TRBV9 and TRBJ1-1; D unresolved. CDR1 is SGDLS and CDR2 is YYNGEE in the germline V gene. The germline V and J ends were trimmed by 0 bases and 0 bases, with 3 bases remaining between them. CDR3 length: 13 amino acids. The CDR3: CASSVALNTEAFF. The DNA of the CDR3 is TGTGCCAGCAGCGTAGCGCTGAACACTGAAGCTTTCTTT. Based on the CDR3 plus reference TRBV9 and TRBJ1-1, the full variable domain is DSGVTQTPKHLITATGQRVTLRCSPRSGDLSVYWYQQSLDQGLQFLIQYYNGEERAKGNILERFSAQQFPDLHSELNLSSLELGDSALYFCASSVALNTEAFFGQGTRLTVV.